This T cell receptor (beta chain) was captured in a study of blood T cell repertoires in COVID-19. Study context: Sites across the United States, Italy and Spain contributed samples from acute and convalescent COVID-19. Nucleic acid was either cDNA or gDNA, and it came from T cells, B-cell-depleted T cells, or PBMCs.

In the original workflow: Amplification with reference gene primers provided the estimates of nucleated cell counts. The repertoire was sequenced with immunoSEQ multiplex PCR; TCRdb's copy has only in-frame clones and lacks some. V and J calls plus clone size are reproduced from that table; the DNA served to infer D and trimming. The top ten hold about 4% of the sample, which has about 110,000 clones, over 80% seen once. CDR3 length: 16 amino acids. The V gene lost 2 bases and the J gene lost 0 bases, with 9 bases spanning the gap. CDR1 and CDR2 (germline): SGDLS, YYNGEE. Sequences were obtained from peripheral blood. The TCR comes from a woman in her 70s with acute or convalescent COVID-19. This chain joins TRBV9 and TRBJ1-6; unclear D gene. Here the CDR3 reads CASSVGAYSYNSPLHF. DNA of the CDR3: TGTGCCAGCAGCGTGGGAGCGTACTCCTATAATTCACCCCTCCACTTT.